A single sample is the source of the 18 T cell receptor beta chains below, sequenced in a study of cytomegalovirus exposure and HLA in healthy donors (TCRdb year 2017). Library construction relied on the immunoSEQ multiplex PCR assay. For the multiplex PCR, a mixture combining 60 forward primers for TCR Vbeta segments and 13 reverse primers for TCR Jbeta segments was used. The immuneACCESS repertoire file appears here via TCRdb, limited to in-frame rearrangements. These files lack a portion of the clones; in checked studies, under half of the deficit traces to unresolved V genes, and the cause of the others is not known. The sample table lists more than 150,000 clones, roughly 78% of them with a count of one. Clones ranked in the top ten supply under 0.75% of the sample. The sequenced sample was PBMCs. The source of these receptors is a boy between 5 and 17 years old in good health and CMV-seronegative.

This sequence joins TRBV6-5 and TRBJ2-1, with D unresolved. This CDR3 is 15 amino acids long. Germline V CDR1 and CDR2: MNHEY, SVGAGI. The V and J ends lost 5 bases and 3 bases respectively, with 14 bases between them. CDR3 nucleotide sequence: TGTGCCAGCAGTGCTGGATTATCGGGCTACAATGAGCAGTTCTTC. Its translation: CASSAGLSGYNEQFF.

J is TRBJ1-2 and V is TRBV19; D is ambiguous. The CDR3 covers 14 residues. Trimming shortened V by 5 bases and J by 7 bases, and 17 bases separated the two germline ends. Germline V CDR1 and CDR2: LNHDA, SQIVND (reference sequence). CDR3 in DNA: TGTGCCAGTAGTGCGGGCCCGGGGTCTAGTGGCTACACCTTC. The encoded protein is CASSAGPGSSGYTF.

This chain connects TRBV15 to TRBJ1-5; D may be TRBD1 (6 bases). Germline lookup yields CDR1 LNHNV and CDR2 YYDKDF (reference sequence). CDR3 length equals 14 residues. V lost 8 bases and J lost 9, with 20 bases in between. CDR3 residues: CATSPGVGFRPQHF. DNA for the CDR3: TGTGCCACCTCCCCAGGGGTGGGTTTCAGGCCCCAGCATTTT.

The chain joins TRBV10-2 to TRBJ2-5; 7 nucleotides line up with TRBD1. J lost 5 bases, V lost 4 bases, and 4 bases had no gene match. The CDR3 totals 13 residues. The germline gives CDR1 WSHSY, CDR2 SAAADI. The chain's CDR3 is CASSGLTGETQYF. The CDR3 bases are TGCGCCAGCAGTGGATTGACAGGGGAGACCCAGTACTTC.

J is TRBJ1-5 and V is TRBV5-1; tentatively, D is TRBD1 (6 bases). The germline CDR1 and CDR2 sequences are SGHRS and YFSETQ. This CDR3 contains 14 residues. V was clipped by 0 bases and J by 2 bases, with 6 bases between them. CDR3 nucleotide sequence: TGCGCCAGCAGCTTGGACAGGGGCAATCAGCCCCAGCATTTT. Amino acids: CASSLDRGNQPQHF.

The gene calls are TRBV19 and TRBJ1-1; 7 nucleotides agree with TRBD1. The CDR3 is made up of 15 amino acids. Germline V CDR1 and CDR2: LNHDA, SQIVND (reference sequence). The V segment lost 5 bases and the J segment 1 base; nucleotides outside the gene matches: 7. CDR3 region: CASSLQGLGNTEAFF. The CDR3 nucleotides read TGTGCCAGTAGTTTACAGGGGCTGGGGAACACTGAAGCTTTCTTT.

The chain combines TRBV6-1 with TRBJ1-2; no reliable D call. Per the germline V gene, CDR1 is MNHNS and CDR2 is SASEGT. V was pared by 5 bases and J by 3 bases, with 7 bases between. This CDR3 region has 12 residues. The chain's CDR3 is CASSPQDYGYTF. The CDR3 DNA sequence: TGTGCCAGCAGTCCCCAGGACTATGGCTACACCTTC.

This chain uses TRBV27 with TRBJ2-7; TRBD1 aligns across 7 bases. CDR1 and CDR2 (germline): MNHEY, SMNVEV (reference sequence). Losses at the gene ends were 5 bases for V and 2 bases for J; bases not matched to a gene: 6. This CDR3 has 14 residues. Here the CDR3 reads CASSPTGQTYEQYF. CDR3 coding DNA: TGTGCCAGCAGTCCCACGGGACAGACCTACGAGCAGTACTTC.

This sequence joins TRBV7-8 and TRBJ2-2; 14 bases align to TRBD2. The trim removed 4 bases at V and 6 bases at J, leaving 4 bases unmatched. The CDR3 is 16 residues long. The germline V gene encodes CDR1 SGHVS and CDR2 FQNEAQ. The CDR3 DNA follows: TGTGCCAGCAGCTCTCGACTAGCGGGAGGGGCCGGGGAGCTGTTTTTT. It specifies CASSSRLAGGAGELFF.

The CDR3 DNA is TGTGCCAGCAGCGTAGGGGGGGGATTTGAGACCCAGTACTTC. It encodes CASSVGGGFETQYF. V is TRBV9 and J is TRBJ2-5; TRBD2 matches at 7 bases. The CDR3 extends over 14 amino acids. Losses at the gene ends were 0 bases for V and 5 bases for J; bases not matched to a gene: 4. Germline values: CDR1 SGDLS, CDR2 YYNGEE.

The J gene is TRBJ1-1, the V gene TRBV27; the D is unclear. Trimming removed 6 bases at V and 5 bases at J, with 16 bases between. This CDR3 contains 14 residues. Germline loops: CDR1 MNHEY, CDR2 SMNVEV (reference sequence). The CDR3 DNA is TGTGCCAGCAGGCCCGCAGGCTGGGTTACTGAAGCTTTCTTT. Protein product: CASRPAGWVTEAFF.

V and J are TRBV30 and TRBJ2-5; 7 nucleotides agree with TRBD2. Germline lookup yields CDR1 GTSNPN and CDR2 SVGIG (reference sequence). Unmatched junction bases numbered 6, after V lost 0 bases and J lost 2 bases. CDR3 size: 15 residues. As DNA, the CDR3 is TGTGCCTGGAGTGTAGGATCTAGCGGACAAGAGACCCAGTACTTC. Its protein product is CAWSVGSSGQETQYF.

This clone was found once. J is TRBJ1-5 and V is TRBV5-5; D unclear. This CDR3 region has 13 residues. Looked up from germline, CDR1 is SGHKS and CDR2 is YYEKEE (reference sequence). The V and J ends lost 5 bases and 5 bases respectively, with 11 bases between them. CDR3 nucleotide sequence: TGTGCCAGCAGTTTTTCCACGGATCAGCCCCAGCATTTT. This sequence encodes CASSFSTDQPQHF.

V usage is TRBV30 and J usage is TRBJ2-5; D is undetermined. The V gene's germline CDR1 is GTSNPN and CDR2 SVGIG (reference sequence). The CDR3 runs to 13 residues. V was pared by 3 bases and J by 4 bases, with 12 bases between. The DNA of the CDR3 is TGTGCCTGGAGCCCCCATCACGGAGAGACCCAGTACTTC. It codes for CAWSPHHGETQYF. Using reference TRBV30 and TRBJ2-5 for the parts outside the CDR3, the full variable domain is SQTIHQWPATLVQPVGSPLSLECTVEGTSNPNLYWYRQAAGRGLQLLFYSVGIGQISSEVPQNLSASRPQDRQFILSSKKLLLSDSGFYLCAWSPHHGETQYFGPGTRLLVL.

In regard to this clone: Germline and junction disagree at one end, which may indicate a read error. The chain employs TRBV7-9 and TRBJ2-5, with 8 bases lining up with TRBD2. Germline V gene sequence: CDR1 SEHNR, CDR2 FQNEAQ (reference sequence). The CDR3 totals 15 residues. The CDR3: CSSSPYGGGKETQYF. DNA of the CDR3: TGTTCCAGCAGCCCGTACGGGGGGGGAAAAGAGACCCAGTACTTC.

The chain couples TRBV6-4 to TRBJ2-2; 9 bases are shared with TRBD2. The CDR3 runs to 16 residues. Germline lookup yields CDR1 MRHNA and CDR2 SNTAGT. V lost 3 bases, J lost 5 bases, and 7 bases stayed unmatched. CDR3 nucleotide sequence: TGTGCCAGCAGTGAAGATGGCGGGGGGGCAACCGGGGAGCTGTTTTTT. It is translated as CASSEDGGGATGELFF.

The chain's CDR3 is CAWSVHRRTGELFF. CDR3 in DNA: TGTGCCTGGAGCGTACACAGAAGGACCGGGGAGCTGTTTTTT. The V call is TRBV30, the J call TRBJ2-2; D gene unclear. This CDR3 is built from 14 residues. Deletions cut 3 bases from V and 5 bases from J, with 13 bases between. Germline values: CDR1 GTSNPN, CDR2 SVGIG (reference sequence).

Written as DNA, the CDR3 is TGTGCCAGCAGCCATACTAGCTGGGGGATCTCCTACGAGCAGTACTTC. Translated, it gives CASSHTSWGISYEQYF. The chain combines TRBV14 with TRBJ2-7, with D maybe TRBD2 (6 bases). The CDR3 is 16 residues long. Germline V gives CDR1 SGHDN, CDR2 FVKESK. V was clipped by 3 bases and J by 0 bases, with 15 bases between them.